The 27 T cell receptor beta chains reported below all come from one sample, sequenced in a study of patients and donors after allogeneic stem cell transplantation (dated by TCRdb to the early 2020s). Receptors were amplified or captured by RT-PCR. The listed sequencing device is NextSeq 550. TCRdb itself trimmed the public reads at Q25 with fastp, ran MiXCR and retained productive beta chains. For every CDR3 protein sequence, its rows merge into one entry that carries the most common genes and DNA. Present in this sample are about a million distinct CDR3 sequences, around 17% of which were seen just once. 5.5% to 6.5% of the sample lies in the top ten. The sample taken for sequencing was blood, either unsorted or a sorted T cell fraction (not recorded which). These receptors originate from a human donor who was either an allogeneic HSCT recipient or a stem cell or donor lymphocyte infusion donor (not recorded which). It is not recorded whose cells these are; they may come from a transplant donor.

This clonotype was observed a few times. V and J are TRBV4-1 and TRBJ2-2; 15 bases align to TRBD2. The germline V gene encodes CDR1 MGHRA and CDR2 YSYEKL. There are 19 residues in the CDR3. J lost 0 bases, V lost 3 bases, and 5 bases had no gene match. The CDR3 coding sequence is TGCGCCAGCAGCCATCGGACTAGCGGGGGGGCGTCGAACACCGGGGAGCTGTTTTTT. Translation: CASSHRTSGGASNTGELFF.

V and J are TRBV7-2 and TRBJ2-1, with D hard to call. Trimming took off 3 bases at V and 6 bases at J, with 15 bases between the two ends. CDR3 size: 15 residues. Germline V lookup: CDR1 SGHTA, CDR2 FQGNSA. The CDR3 region is CASSFAARPSNEQFF. The CDR3 DNA reads TGTGCCAGCAGCTTCGCGGCAAGGCCTTCCAATGAGCAGTTCTTC.

The chain combines TRBV3-1 with TRBJ2-3, with 8 bases identical to TRBD1. J was trimmed by 6 bases and V by 4 bases; bases with no gene match: 9. Germline V CDR1 and CDR2: LGHDT, YNNKEL (reference sequence). The CDR3 contains 15 residues. The CDR3 DNA reads TGTGCCAGCAGCCCCCGGGACAGGCGACGGGATACGCAGTATTTT. Encoded protein: CASSPRDRRRDTQYF.

This chain connects TRBV7-6 to TRBJ1-1; tentatively, D is TRBD1 (5 bases). CDR3 length: 13 residues. The ends were cut back, 5 bases at V and 10 bases at J, with 17 bases in the middle. CDR1 and CDR2 from the germline V gene are SGHVS and FNYEAQ. This CDR3 reads CASSQTAGLRAFF. CDR3 DNA sequence: TGTGCCAGCAGCCAAACGGCGGGGCTGAGAGCTTTCTTT.

This clonotype appeared a few times. J is TRBJ1-1 and V is TRBV12-3 or TRBV12-4; maybe TRBD1 (5 bases). V gave up 0 bases and J gave up 2 bases, with 16 bases separating them. The CDR3 has 17 residues. The DNA of the CDR3 is TGTGCCAGCAGTTTAGCCCAGACAGCCAGCCTAAACACTGAAGCTTTCTTT. This translates into CASSLAQTASLNTEAFF.

In this sample, this clonotype turned up a few times. The chain couples TRBV5-1 to TRBJ1-1, with a tentative D call TRBD1 (6 bases). Germline-derived CDR1 and CDR2 are SGHRS and YFSETQ. The CDR3 runs 15 residues. Trimming removed 4 bases at V and 4 bases at J, with 17 bases between. Here the CDR3 DNA reads TGCGCCAGCAGCCTACCCGAGGGAGGGGGCACTGAAGCTTTCTTT. Its protein is CASSLPEGGGTEAFF. Based on the CDR3 plus reference TRBV5-1 and TRBJ1-1, the full variable domain is KAGVTQTPRYLIKTRGQQVTLSCSPISGHRSVSWYQQTPGQGLQFLFEYFSETQRNKGNFPGRFSGRQFSNSRSEMNVSTLELGDSALYLCASSLPEGGGTEAFFGQGTRLTVV.

The CDR3 DNA reads TGTGCTAGTGGTTTTTTTCTCGGGGGACCGAACCAAGAGACCCAGTACTTC. As protein: CASGFFLGGPNQETQYF. The chain couples TRBV12-5 to TRBJ2-5; tentatively, D is TRBD2 (6 bases). The CDR3 runs 17 residues. Trimming pared 3 bases from V and 0 bases from J, leaving 17 bases between. Germline V lookup: CDR1 LGHNT, CDR2 FRNRAP.

This clonotype was detected a few times. The chain links TRBV6-2 or TRBV6-3 to TRBJ2-7, with 9 nucleotides matching TRBD2. CDR3 length: 17 amino acids. Germline CDR1 reads MNHEY; CDR2 reads SVGEGT. Trimming took 8 bases from V and 0 from J; bases not matched to a gene: 14. CDR3 amino acids: CASCAVVAGVSSYEQYF. The CDR3 DNA reads TGTGCCAGCTGCGCAGTGGTAGCGGGAGTGAGCTCCTACGAGCAGTACTTC.

This clonotype occurred a few times. The chain is built from TRBV10-2 and TRBJ2-5, with 7 bases aligning to TRBD2. CDR1 is WSHSY, CDR2 SAAADI, per germline. This CDR3 is 14 amino acids long. V was pared by 0 bases and J by 4 bases, with 2 bases of the junction left unmatched. The CDR3 nucleotides are TGCGCCAGCAGTGAGTCGCCTAGCGGAGAGACCCAGTACTTC. Translation gives CASSESPSGETQYF.

The chain is built from TRBV10-3 and TRBJ2-1; 10 nucleotides align to TRBD2. J gave up 4 bases and V 4 bases, and 1 base lay outside the gene matches. Germline values: CDR1 ENHRY, CDR2 SYGVKD. This CDR3 is 14 amino acids long. CDR3 in DNA: TGTGCCATCAGTGGAGCGGGGGGGTACAATGAGCAGTTCTTC. Residues: CAISGAGGYNEQFF.

This clonotype was counted only a few times. The rearrangement links TRBV15 to TRBJ1-1; D may be TRBD1 (5 bases). CDR3 length equals 14 residues. CDR1 and CDR2 (germline): LNHNV, YYDKDF (reference sequence). V lost 4 bases and J 5 bases, leaving 14 bases between the germline ends. CDR3: CATSIKGGGTEAFF. CDR3 in DNA: TGTGCCACCAGCATCAAGGGCGGGGGTACTGAAGCTTTCTTT.

The chain links TRBV7-2 to TRBJ2-3; TRBD2 agrees at 9 bases. The V and J ends lost 1 base and 3 bases, in that order; junction bases with no gene match: 5. This CDR3 comprises 16 residues. The germline V gene encodes CDR1 SGHTA and CDR2 FQGNSA. The CDR3 sequence: CASSLDSGRVTDTQYF. In DNA, the CDR3 is TGTGCCAGCAGCTTAGATAGCGGGAGAGTTACAGATACGCAGTATTTT.

The chain carries TRBV5-1 and TRBJ1-1; 10 bases match TRBD1. CDR1 is SGHRS, CDR2 YFSETQ, per germline. The CDR3 has 15 amino acids. V gave up 4 bases and J gave up 7 bases; unmatched junction bases: 10. This CDR3 reads CASSQGGQGVLEAFF. CDR3 DNA: TGCGCCAGCAGCCAGGGAGGACAGGGGGTCCTTGAAGCTTTCTTT.

V and J are TRBV4-3 and TRBJ1-1; 7 bases are shared with TRBD1. The ends lost 3 bases at V and 5 bases at J; junction bases unmatched: 3. From germline, CDR1 is LGHNA and CDR2 YSLEER. This CDR3 region has 13 residues. This CDR3 reads CASSQTGRTEAFF. The CDR3 bases are TGCGCCAGCAGCCAGACAGGGAGGACTGAAGCTTTCTTT.

The J gene is TRBJ2-3, the V gene TRBV7-7, with 8 nucleotides matching TRBD2. Germline CDR1 is SSHAT and CDR2 is FNYEAQ (reference sequence). The CDR3 covers 14 residues. The CDR3 DNA reads TGTGCAAGAAACCTCCGGGGGGGAACAGATACGCAGTATTTT. Protein: CARNLRGGTDTQYF.

This clonotype occurred many times. The chain uses TRBV11-2 and TRBJ2-3; D gene uncertain. Trimming cost V 4 bases and J 2 bases, with 19 bases left between them. Germline CDR1 reads SGHAT; CDR2 reads FQNNGV. The CDR3 spans 17 residues. CDR3 bases: TGTGCCAGCAGCTCCCTATATCGAGCGCGAGACACAGATACGCAGTATTTT. Its translation: CASSSLYRARDTDTQYF.

A remark on this clonotype: This is likely a read error, given that the CDR3 carries no conserved phenylalanine or tryptophan at its end. The chain uses TRBV18 and TRBJ1-1, with D maybe TRBD1 (5 bases). CDR3 length: 11 residues. V shed 6 bases and J shed 5 bases, with 7 bases lying between them. The germline V gene has CDR1 KGHSH and CDR2 LQKENI. CDR3 loop: CASSGQTEAFS. CDR3 sequence (DNA): TGTGCCAGCTCGGGGCAGACTGAAGCTTTCTCT.

This chain uses TRBV29-1 with TRBJ1-1; tentatively, D is TRBD1 (5 bases). The V gene lost 0 bases and the J gene lost 5 bases, with 13 bases spanning the gap. The CDR3 spans 14 residues. The germline CDR1 and CDR2 sequences are SQVTM and ANQGSEA. Here the CDR3 DNA reads TGCAGCGTTGAAGATCTAGGGAGGGGTACTGAAGCTTTCTTT. Its translation is CSVEDLGRGTEAFF.

The chain is built from TRBV19 and TRBJ2-1, with 8 bases fitting TRBD2. In germline, CDR1 is LNHDA, CDR2 SQIVND (reference sequence). This CDR3 contains 15 residues. V lost 3 bases and J lost 3; bases outside the gene matches: 4. The CDR3 here is CASSMGGGLYNEQFF. Here the CDR3 DNA reads TGTGCCAGTAGTATGGGCGGGGGGCTCTACAATGAGCAGTTCTTC.

This clonotype was found a few times. CDR3: CASRQRTSGSYNEQFF. The CDR3 nucleotides are TGTGCCAGCAGGCAGAGGACTAGCGGGAGTTACAATGAGCAGTTCTTC. The rearrangement joins TRBV6-1 to TRBJ2-1; 13 nucleotides agree with TRBD2. Germline trimming cut 6 bases from V and 4 bases from J; bases unmatched to any gene: 6. Germline V gene sequence: CDR1 MNHNS, CDR2 SASEGT. CDR3 size: 16 residues.

This clonotype was seen once. Germline is not matched at one junction end, which may reflect a read error. V is TRBV29-1 and J is TRBJ1-2; 8 bases match TRBD1. This CDR3 spans 13 amino acids. Germline V lookup: CDR1 SQVTM, CDR2 ANQGSEA. CDR3 sequence reads: CSVANRGGYDYTF. Here the CDR3 DNA reads TGCAGCGTCGCTAACAGGGGGGGCTATGACTACACCTTC.

V is TRBV20-1 and J is TRBJ2-7; D is uncertain. The germline gives CDR1 DFQATT, CDR2 SNEGSKA (reference sequence). The CDR3 is 13 amino acids. V shed 4 bases and J shed 1 base, with 11 bases lying between them. The CDR3 bases are TGCAGTGCTATTCCTCCCTCTTCCTACGAGCAGTACTTC. This translates into CSAIPPSSYEQYF.

The chain joins TRBV10-3 to TRBJ2-7; D call uncertain. The V and J ends lost 3 bases and 5 bases respectively, with 5 bases between them. CDR3 size: 11 residues. CDR1 is ENHRY and CDR2 is SYGVKD in the germline V gene. CDR3 in DNA: TGTGCCATCAGTGATAGGGACGAGCAGTACTTC. It encodes CAISDRDEQYF.

The CDR3 loop is CASSLGLAGGLPHEQFF. The CDR3 DNA follows: TGCGCCAGCAGCCTGGGACTAGCGGGAGGGCTGCCTCATGAGCAGTTCTTC. The genes are TRBV4-1 and TRBJ2-1; 16 bases map to TRBD2. V lost 4 bases and J lost 8; bases outside the gene matches: 8. The CDR3 sequence is 17 residues long. The V gene's germline CDR1 is MGHRA and CDR2 YSYEKL.

This clonotype was detected only a few times. The rearrangement joins TRBV6-1 to TRBJ2-7, with D perhaps matching TRBD2 (6 bases). The V end was cut by 3 bases, the J end by 0 bases, with 9 bases between. The CDR3 spans 14 residues. Germline V gene data show CDR1 as MNHNS and CDR2 as SASEGT. The DNA of the CDR3 is TGTGCCAGCAGTGACTCCGGGGGCTCCTACGAGCAGTACTTC. This sequence encodes CASSDSGGSYEQYF.

This clonotype was observed at least ten times. The chain carries TRBV5-1 and TRBJ2-1, with 7 bases aligning to TRBD2. This CDR3 has 13 residues. In germline, CDR1 is SGHRS, CDR2 YFSETQ. Unmatched junction bases numbered 3, after V lost 8 bases and J lost 1 base. The CDR3 here is CASMGGSYNEQFF. In DNA form, the CDR3 reads TGCGCCAGTATGGGAGGGTCCTACAATGAGCAGTTCTTC.

The chain links TRBV27 to TRBJ2-7; 7 bases agree with TRBD1. Germline lookup yields CDR1 MNHEY and CDR2 SMNVEV (reference sequence). The trim removed 6 bases at V and 2 bases at J, leaving 13 bases unmatched. CDR3 length: 16 residues. Here the CDR3 reads CASSTPGGSLPYEQYF. In DNA form, the CDR3 reads TGTGCCAGCAGCACGCCAGGGGGTTCGCTCCCCTACGAGCAGTACTTC.